The sample holds one count of the clone carrying this T cell receptor (beta chain). What it binds is unknown. These data come from a study of OX40 agonist ivuxolimab in advanced cancers. Study conclusions and caveats: More expanded clones were seen, on average, in CD8+ T cells than in CD4+. In the 0.1-3.0 mg/kg groups, partial responders showed among the lowest expansion.

Libraries were prepared by immunoSEQ multiplex PCR; TCRdb keeps only in-frame clonotypes and omits some of them. This sample has about 81,000 clones, with 70% to 90% found just once. There are 15 residues in the CDR3. The germline V gene has CDR1 MNHNY and CDR2 SVGAGI (reference sequence). V was pared by 8 bases and J by 0 bases, with 16 bases between. The receptor comes from an adult with an advanced solid tumor such as melanoma, head and neck, liver or kidney cancer. The chain joins TRBV6-6 to TRBJ1-2, with D unclear. The source was CD4+ or CD8+ T cells sorted from blood, collected in a trial of the OX40 agonist ivuxolimab. CDR3 in DNA: TGTGCCAGCCGAGCTATACTGACCTCTAACTATGGCTACACCTTC. It specifies CASRAILTSNYGYTF.